The 4 T cell receptor beta chains listed next were all sequenced from one sample in a study of post-analysis software for immune sequencing data. Included in the TCR beta cDNA libraries were unique molecular identifiers. TCRdb independently ran MiXCR on the PCR reads; one entry per CDR3 protein. The repertoire consists of 700,000 to 900,000 distinct CDR3 sequences, with 46% occurring once and the leading ten covering around 4.7%. Overall study findings and caveats: Five or six TRBV segments appeared more often in patients than in controls, and TRBV5-6, TRBV5-1 and TRBV20-1 were among these.

These receptors lack a known antigen. Sequencing used blood. The receptors derive from a girl under 18 with multiple sclerosis.

Notes on this clonotype: Its ends do not fully match the called genes, so a read error is possible. This sequence joins TRBV2 and TRBJ2-1; no clear D gene. The J call may be incorrect, as the DNA end agrees better with TRBJ2-7. CDR1 is SNHLY and CDR2 is FYNNEI in the germline V gene. The CDR3 sequence is 10 residues long. Here the CDR3 reads CAGSAYEQYF. DNA for the CDR3: TGTGCCGGCAGTGCTTACGAGCAGTACTTC.

This clonotype has more than one count but fewer than ten. The chain is built from TRBV12-3 or TRBV12-4 and TRBJ2-1; 11 positions match TRBD2. The CDR3 is made up of 17 amino acids. With 5 bases clipped from V and 3 bases from J, the junction kept 9 bases outside the gene matches. The CDR3 protein is CASSPEKGTSGYNEQFF. CDR3 bases: TGTGCCAGCAGTCCAGAAAAGGGGACTAGCGGCTACAATGAGCAGTTCTTC.

Points on this clonotype: One end of the junction fails to match germline, which may point to a read error. CDR3 DNA: TGTGTCAGCAGCCCAAACCCCGGACTAGCTTCCTACAATGAGCAGTTCTTC. Residues: CVSSPNPGLASYNEQFF. The V call is TRBV7-6, the J call TRBJ2-1, with 8 bases lining up with TRBD2. The CDR3 has 17 amino acids. Germline CDR1 and CDR2: SGHVS and FNYEAQ. Supplemented by reference TRBV7-6 and TRBJ2-1, the full variable domain reads GAGVSQSPRYKVTKRGQDVALRCDPISGHVSLYWYRQALGQGPEFLTYFNYEAQQDKSGLPNDRFSAERPEGSISTLTIQRTEQRDSAMYRCVSSPNPGLASYNEQFFGPGTRLTVL.

This clonotype was observed a handful of times. CDR3 nucleotides: TGTGCCAGCAGCTTAATGGGACTGCTAGGAGATACGCAGTATTTT. Translating it yields CASSLMGLLGDTQYF. The chain links TRBV7-3 to TRBJ2-3, with TRBD2 as a possible D gene (6 bases). Looked up from germline, CDR1 is SGHTA and CDR2 is FQGTGA. This CDR3 region has 15 residues. The V end was cut by 1 base, the J end by 5 bases, with 13 bases between.